This T cell receptor (beta chain) derives from a study of identical twins. Study observations and caveats: Excess sharing between twins was weaker in beta out-of-frame sequences. Out-of-frame alpha sequences shared by twins were enriched for low generation probability. A cross-sectional statistical analysis, not follow-up of the same donors, supported the conclusions.

Regarding this clonotype: The antigen is undetermined. The germline gene is not matched at one end of the junction; a read error may be the cause.

TCRdb re-derived calls from the 5' RACE reads in MiXCR, one entry per CDR3 protein. Among hundreds of thousands of distinct CDR3 sequences listed, approximately 8% were seen once. This same sample was also part of a study on yellow fever vaccine responses in identical twins. That report adds: Reportedly, twins showed a vaccine T cell response that looked partly convergent and partly personalized.

The clonotype comes from a woman between 18 and 30 years old in good health. The sequenced material came from memory (CD45RO+) T cells sorted from blood.

Written as DNA, the CDR3 is TGCGCCAGCAGCGAAGAGAAGGTAGCTCCCGGGGAGCTGTTTTTT. It is translated as CASSEEKVAPGELFF. This rearrangement joins TRBV4-1 to TRBJ2-2; D remains ambiguous. CDR3 length: 15 residues. The germline gives CDR1 MGHRA, CDR2 YSYEKL.